The following is a T cell receptor (beta chain) sequence with its context. The target of this receptor is not known. Nothing much larger sits one base from this clone, and base qualities are not available. These data are taken from a study of T-cell reconstitution after alpha-beta-depleted transplantation in children (TCRdb year 2016). Regarding the study in general: Using TCR repertoire profiling, the study followed T-cell immune reconstitution in a quantitative way in children after TCRalphabeta/CD19-depleted allogeneic hematopoietic cell transplantation. Beyond this particular receptor, the publication reports: The apparently early alphabetaT-cell count recovery about two months after transplant was reportedly dependent on only several hundred rapidly expanded clones derived from non-depleted graft cells. The frequencies of hyperexpanded clones fell over the following months, and after one year, T-cell counts and TCRbeta diversity were mostly attributed to newly produced T cells. The high TCRbeta diversity at day 60 in some patients was ascribed to recipient T cells and intrathymic progenitors that had survived conditioning.

Preparation of the library involved PCR. Instrument on record: Illumina HiSeq 2500. Molecular barcoding was employed in the preparation of TCR libraries, with unique molecular identifiers being used to normalize TCRbeta repertoire quantification. TCRdb reworked the public reads: Q25 trimming with fastp, MiXCR clone assembly, productive beta chains retained. One record per CDR3 amino acid sequence lists the most common genes and DNA. The sample table records hundreds of thousands of distinct CDR3 sequences; approximately 10% of these occur just once. The ten top clones hold 28% of the sample. The CDR3 sequence holds 14 residues, the cysteine and phenylalanine included. Only CDR3 DNA is held: 42 bases, read in frame from base 1. The germline V gene yields SQVTM for CDR1 and ANQGSEA for CDR2. From V the trimming removes 4 bases and from J it removes 7 bases, while the gene matches leave 10 bases of the junction unaccounted for.

Read against the paper, the sample's treatment or condition label means: allogeneic hematopoietic cell transplantation with graft depleted of TCRalphabeta T cells and CD19 B cells. TCRalphabeta/CD19-depleted allogeneic hematopoietic cell grafts were given to the transplant recipients, all of whom were children. Sequenced here: PBMCs, sampled before TCRalphabeta/CD19-depleted stem cell transplant. The clonotype was recovered from a child in the first two years of life with acute myeloid leukemia, due to receive a stem cell transplant. This chain is built from TRBV29-1 and TRBJ2-7; 10 nucleotides in the junction match TRBD1. For the CDR3, the sequence is CSVGPRTGGREQYF. In nucleotide form, the sequence is TGCAGCGTTGGACCCCGGACAGGGGGAAGGGAGCAGTACTTC.